This T cell receptor (beta chain) is drawn from a study of cytomegalovirus exposure and HLA in healthy donors. TCRdb's table, derived via immunoSEQ multiplex PCR, lists solely in-frame clones and lacks some. The profile shows over 250,000 clones, around 86% of them singletons. The sample consisted of PBMCs. The sequence was obtained from a woman aged 18-29 years in good health and CMV-seronegative.

For the CDR3, the DNA is TGTGCCATCAGTGAGTCGACCAGGGGTAATGAAAAACTGTTTTTT. It is translated as CAISESTRGNEKLFF. This sequence joins TRBV10-3 and TRBJ1-4, with D maybe TRBD1 (6 bases). The CDR3 contains 15 residues. V was cut by 0 bases and J by 4 bases, with 9 bases left in between. The germline V gene encodes CDR1 ENHRY and CDR2 SYGVKD.